The present TCR beta chain was sequenced within a study of regulatory T cells in long-lasting Graves disease. Findings and caveats of the study: Under persistent disease, TRBV28, TRBJ1-2 and TRBJ2-5 were used preferentially.

Specified time point: newly diagnosed GD, antithyroid drugs for less than 3 months. The TCR library was made from RNA extracted from PBMCs. CDR3 length: 14 residues. V was pared by 4 bases and J by 7 bases, with 17 bases between. Looked up from germline, CDR1 is SGHRS and CDR2 is YFSETQ. Sequencing libraries for TCR beta were prepared with iRepertoire HTBI primers and Arm-PCR of CDR3 regions. Original handling: Samples jointly harbored 60 or so TRBV and about 13 TRBJ segments. A single record per CDR3 protein comes from TCRdb applying MiXCR to the multiplex PCR reads. The V and J calls shown here were made by TCRdb, not taken from the authors' results. Among fewer than 650,000 distinct CDR3 sequences listed, roughly 16% were seen once. This clonotype was seen only a few times. What it binds is unknown. The same data also contributed to another study, on T cells in Graves' hyperthyroidism and ophthalmopathy. That work contributes: On the basis of clinical symptoms, serum thyroxine and TRAb, thyroid ultrasound and orbital computed tomography, diagnoses were made. Blood shared most expanded thyroid clonotypes above 0.001.

The V gene is TRBV5-1, the J gene TRBJ1-1, with D possibly TRBD1 on 5 matching bases. Specimen: peripheral blood mononuclear cells (PBMCs), collected at new diagnosis, from a patient treated with antithyroid drugs. This clonotype was obtained from a man between 18 and 35 years old with Graves disease. Here the CDR3 DNA reads TGCGCCAGCAGCGTACAAACCGGGGACTATGAAGCTTTCTTT. Protein sequence: CASSVQTGDYEAFF.